This entry describes one TCR beta chain. Its antigen is unidentified. V lost 5 bases to trimming and J lost 4 bases; unmatched junction nucleotides: 15. The CDR3 runs 17 residues. Germline assignment: CDR1 SEHNR and CDR2 FQNEAQ (reference sequence). These data come from a study of OX40 agonist ivuxolimab in advanced cancers. Notes on the study in general: There was clonal expansion of CD4+ and CD8+ blood T cells by week 6 at 0.1 to 3.0 mg/kg.

Profiled with immunoSEQ multiplex PCR; TCRdb holds only in-frame clones, not every one. The sample gives 70,000 to 95,000 clones, less than 90% of which show up once; 10% to 15% is in the top ten. The sample consisted of CD4+ or CD8+ T cells sorted from blood, taken in a trial of the OX40 agonist ivuxolimab. The chain joins TRBV7-9 to TRBJ2-7; 9 bases are shared with TRBD1. This sequence was found in an adult with an advanced solid tumor such as melanoma, head and neck, liver or kidney cancer. CDR3 protein: CASSQDRGQGGGYEQYF. Here the CDR3 DNA reads TGTGCCAGCAGCCAAGATCGGGGACAGGGCGGCGGATACGAGCAGTACTTC.